Below, 24 T cell receptor beta chains from the same sample are listed, as sequenced in a study of blood T cell repertoires in COVID-19. The data were produced by immunoSEQ multiplex PCR, yet TCRdb's version contains in-frame clones alone and is incomplete. The profile covers 140,000 to 150,000 clones, with 70% to 90% appearing a single time and 13% taken by the ten largest. The source material was peripheral blood. These receptors all come from a man aged 60-69 years with active or convalescent COVID-19.

The chain links TRBV6-2 or TRBV6-3 to TRBJ2-7, with 7 bases fitting TRBD2. The germline gives CDR1 MNHEY, CDR2 SVGEGT. The CDR3 contains 12 residues. The V segment lost 6 bases and the J segment 5 bases; nucleotides outside the gene matches: 4. The DNA for the CDR3 is TGTGCCAGCAGCAGACTAGCCAACGAGCAGTACTTC. Residues: CASSRLANEQYF.

The chain carries TRBV29-1 and TRBJ2-7; 10 bases map to TRBD1. Trimming cost V 4 bases and J 8 bases; bases outside gene matches: 5. Per the germline V gene, CDR1 is SQVTM and CDR2 is ANQGSEA. The CDR3 runs 12 residues. CDR3 DNA: TGCAGCGTTGCAAGACAGGGGGCGAAGCAGTACTTC. The encoded protein is CSVARQGAKQYF.

J is TRBJ1-4 and V is TRBV6-5; 8 bases agree with TRBD1. The CDR3 loop spans 14 amino acids. CDR1 and CDR2 from the germline V gene are MNHEY and SVGAGI. Trimming removed 10 bases from V and 5 bases from J; junction bases left unmatched: 9. The CDR3 region is CATAPDRVNEKLFF. The CDR3 DNA is TGTGCCACAGCCCCGGACAGGGTAAATGAAAAACTGTTTTTT.

Notes on this clone: Other nucleotide sequences from this sample produce the same CDR3. The chain carries TRBV5-4 and TRBJ1-1; 8 bases line up with TRBD1. The germline gives CDR1 SGHNT, CDR2 YYREEE (reference sequence). CDR3 length: 15 amino acids. J gave up 0 bases and V 4 bases, and 5 bases lay outside the gene matches. The CDR3 DNA reads as TGTGCCAGCAGCCCACGACAGGGGATGAACACTGAAGCTTTCTTT. It codes for CASSPRQGMNTEAFF. Complete variable domain (other parts from reference TRBV5-4 and TRBJ1-1): ETGVTQSPTHLIKTRGQQVTLRCSSQSGHNTVSWYQQALGQGPQFIFQYYREEENGRGNFPPRFSGLQFPNYSSELNVNALELDDSALYLCASSPRQGMNTEAFFGQGTRLTVV.

The chain recombines TRBV11-3 with TRBJ2-3; D is unclear. CDR3 size: 12 residues. V was trimmed by 5 bases and J by 2 bases, leaving 5 bases between them. From germline, CDR1 is SGHNT and CDR2 YENEEA. This chain's CDR3 is CASSLNTDTQYF. For the CDR3, the DNA is TGTGCCAGCAGCCTAAACACAGATACGCAGTATTTT.

Worth noting for this clone: A junction end diverges from the germline sequence, so it may reflect a read error. The V call is TRBV6-4, the J call TRBJ1-2; 8 bases are shared with TRBD1. CDR1 is MRHNA, CDR2 SNTAGT, per germline. The CDR3 runs to 12 residues. CDR3 nucleotide sequence: TGTGCCAGCGGTGAAACAGGGGGGGTCTACACCTTC. This sequence encodes CASGETGGVYTF.

The chain recombines TRBV27 with TRBJ2-7; D might be TRBD1 (5 bases). From germline, CDR1 is MNHEY and CDR2 SMNVEV (reference sequence). V lost 7 bases and J 1 base, leaving 14 bases between the germline ends. This CDR3 is 14 amino acids long. This CDR3 reads CASIVDTLSYEQYF. The CDR3 DNA sequence: TGTGCCAGCATCGTGGACACATTATCCTACGAGCAGTACTTC.

V is TRBV7-9 and J is TRBJ2-5; 11 nucleotides match TRBD2. The CDR3 runs to 16 residues. Germline lookup yields CDR1 SEHNR and CDR2 FQNEAQ (reference sequence). V shed 8 bases and J 1 base; nucleotides not matched to a gene: 9. CDR3 sequence (DNA): TGTGCCAGCGATAAAGGGCTAGCGGGAGGCCAAGAGACCCAGTACTTC. This gives the protein CASDKGLAGGQETQYF.

The J gene is TRBJ2-7, the V gene TRBV6-5; 8 bases match TRBD1. Trimming at V came to 4 bases and at J to 7 bases, leaving 9 bases not matched to a gene. The CDR3 spans 14 residues. The germline gives CDR1 MNHEY, CDR2 SVGAGI. CDR3 coding DNA: TGTGCCAGCAGTTTCGGACAGGGAACAGGAGAGCAGTACTTC. It yields the protein CASSFGQGTGEQYF.

This clone was seen a handful of times. This chain connects TRBV5-1 to TRBJ2-7; TRBD1 agrees at 10 bases. Germline V gene lookup returns CDR1 SGHRS and CDR2 YFSETQ. The CDR3 covers 14 residues. Trimming removed 3 bases from V and 3 bases from J; junction bases left unmatched: 3. CDR3 sequence reads: CASSSGTGDYEQYF. Written as DNA, the CDR3 is TGCGCCAGCAGCTCCGGGACAGGGGACTACGAGCAGTACTTC.

CDR3 loop: CASSLAGRVSEQFF. CDR3 nucleotides: TGTGCCAGCAGTCTGGCGGGCCGGGTTAGCGAGCAGTTCTTC. The V gene is TRBV28, the J gene TRBJ2-1; perhaps TRBD2 as D (5 bases). This CDR3 is 14 amino acids long. Per the germline V gene, CDR1 is MDHEN and CDR2 is SYDVKM. V shed 5 bases and J shed 10 bases, with 18 bases lying between them.

The V gene is TRBV28, the J gene TRBJ2-2; 9 bases map to TRBD1. Germline V CDR1 and CDR2: MDHEN, SYDVKM. This CDR3 region has 14 residues. Trimming took 11 bases from V and 1 from J; bases not matched to a gene: 5. Here the CDR3 reads CAGGDRVNTGELFF. DNA of the CDR3: TGTGCCGGGGGGGACAGGGTGAACACCGGGGAGCTGTTTTTT.

The CDR3 spells CASSQYRDANYGYTF. Written as DNA, the CDR3 is TGTGCCAGCAGCCAATACAGGGATGCTAACTATGGCTACACCTTC. The chain has TRBV4-2 and TRBJ1-2, with D possibly matching TRBD1 (6 bases). Germline V gene sequence: CDR1 LGHNA, CDR2 YNFKEQ. The CDR3 spans 15 residues. V was clipped by 2 bases and J by 0 bases, with 10 bases between them.

The chain couples TRBV24-1 to TRBJ2-4; TRBD1 is a possible D gene (8 bases). This CDR3 comprises 15 residues. CDR1 and CDR2 (germline): KGHDR, SFDVKD. V was cut by 4 bases and J by 7 bases, with 16 bases left in between. CDR3 sequence: CATSDPGQGGNIQYF. The CDR3 bases are TGTGCCACCAGTGACCCCGGACAGGGAGGGAACATTCAGTACTTC.

This chain joins TRBV6-5 and TRBJ2-7; perhaps TRBD1 as D (5 bases). The V gene's germline CDR1 is MNHEY and CDR2 SVGAGI. This CDR3 contains 16 residues. V shed 0 bases and J shed 1 base, with 13 bases lying between them. The CDR3 bases are TGTGCCAGCAGTTACTCCTCAGGGCAGCTATCCTACGAGCAGTACTTC. It is translated as CASSYSSGQLSYEQYF.

CDR3 in DNA: TGTGCCAGCAGCAAAGGGGACAGGTGTGGCTACACCTTC. Encoded protein: CASSKGDRCGYTF. This rearrangement joins TRBV21-1 to TRBJ1-2; TRBD1 is the table's D call and was not checked against the DNA. TRBV21-1 is noted as a pseudogene. The CDR3 has 13 amino acids.

CDR3 DNA: TGTGCCAGCAGCTCGACAGGGGGGGGCAATCAGCCCCAGCATTTT. The encoded protein is CASSSTGGGNQPQHF. The V gene is TRBV7-8, the J gene TRBJ1-5; the match to TRBD1 covers 9 bases. V trimming: 4 bases; J trimming: 2 bases; junction bases outside the gene matches: 3. The germline V gene encodes CDR1 SGHVS and CDR2 FQNEAQ. CDR3 length equals 15 residues.

The chain is built from TRBV28 and TRBJ2-1, with 11 bases aligning to TRBD2. Trimming at V came to 4 bases and at J to 3 bases, leaving 11 bases not matched to a gene. From germline, CDR1 is MDHEN and CDR2 SYDVKM. The CDR3 contains 18 residues. CDR3 coding DNA: TGTGCCAGCAGTTCCCCCCTGACTAGCGGGACCTTCTACAATGAGCAGTTCTTC. Protein product: CASSSPLTSGTFYNEQFF. Full variable domain (remainder filled in from reference TRBV28 and TRBJ2-1): DVKVTQSSRYLVKRTGEKVFLECVQDMDHENMFWYRQDPGLGLRLIYFSYDVKMKEKGDIPEGYSVSREKKERFSLILESASTNQTSMYLCASSSPLTSGTFYNEQFFGPGTRLTVL.

This rearrangement joins TRBV6-2 or TRBV6-3 to TRBJ1-3; the D gene is possibly TRBD1 (6 bases). This CDR3 is 15 amino acids long. Germline loops: CDR1 MNHEY, CDR2 SVGEGT. The V and J ends lost 2 bases and 0 bases respectively, with 8 bases between them. CDR3 loop: CASSYLGASGNTIYF. In DNA, the CDR3 is TGTGCCAGCAGTTACCTGGGGGCCTCTGGAAACACCATATATTTT.

This sequence joins TRBV6-5 and TRBJ2-3; D call uncertain. Germline V gene sequence: CDR1 MNHEY, CDR2 SVGAGI. Between the trimmed V and J ends, which lost 6 bases and 1 base, there was a span of 8 bases. This CDR3 spans 13 amino acids. The CDR3 loop reads CASRPIGTDTQYF. In DNA, the CDR3 is TGTGCCAGCAGGCCGATAGGCACAGATACGCAGTATTTT.

CDR3 DNA: TGTGCCAGCAGCCCGGACAGACTCTCTAACTATGGCTACACCTTC. Amino acids: CASSPDRLSNYGYTF. The genes are TRBV11-2 and TRBJ1-2; tentative D call: TRBD1 (6 bases). The germline V and J ends were trimmed by 5 bases and 0 bases, with 13 bases remaining between them. Per germline, CDR1 SGHAT and CDR2 FQNNGV. This CDR3 spans 15 amino acids.

The chain employs TRBV9 and TRBJ2-7; no firm D call. The CDR3 has 14 residues. V dropped 0 bases and J dropped 4 bases, with 11 bases sitting between them. Germline loops: CDR1 SGDLS, CDR2 YYNGEE. Here the CDR3 reads CASSVGLEDYEQYF. The CDR3 DNA follows: TGTGCCAGCAGCGTAGGTCTAGAAGATTACGAGCAGTACTTC.

This clone appeared a single time. The J gene is TRBJ1-1, the V gene TRBV18; 9 bases map to TRBD1. Germline V gene lookup returns CDR1 KGHSH and CDR2 LQKENI. V dropped 1 base and J dropped 10; count of bases not matched to a gene: 7. This CDR3 comprises 14 residues. In nucleotides, the CDR3 is TGTGCCAGCTCACCACTCTCGGGACAGGGTGTAGCTTTCTTT. Translated: CASSPLSGQGVAFF. Using reference TRBV18 and TRBJ1-1 for the parts outside the CDR3, the full variable domain is NAGVMQNPRHLVRRRGQEARLRCSPMKGHSHVYWYRQLPEEGLKFMVYLQKENIIDESGMPKERFSAEFPKEGPSILRIQQVVRGDSAAYFCASSPLSGQGVAFFGQGTRLTVV.

Of note for this clone: Other DNA sequences in this specimen translate into the identical CDR3. The J gene is TRBJ1-2, the V gene TRBV28, with D possibly TRBD1 on 6 matching bases. In germline, CDR1 is MDHEN, CDR2 SYDVKM. V gave up 2 bases and J gave up 8 bases, with 9 bases separating them. The CDR3 spans 12 residues. The CDR3 spells CASSLPQGGYTF. The CDR3 nucleotides read TGTGCCAGCAGTTTACCCCAGGGGGGCTACACCTTC.